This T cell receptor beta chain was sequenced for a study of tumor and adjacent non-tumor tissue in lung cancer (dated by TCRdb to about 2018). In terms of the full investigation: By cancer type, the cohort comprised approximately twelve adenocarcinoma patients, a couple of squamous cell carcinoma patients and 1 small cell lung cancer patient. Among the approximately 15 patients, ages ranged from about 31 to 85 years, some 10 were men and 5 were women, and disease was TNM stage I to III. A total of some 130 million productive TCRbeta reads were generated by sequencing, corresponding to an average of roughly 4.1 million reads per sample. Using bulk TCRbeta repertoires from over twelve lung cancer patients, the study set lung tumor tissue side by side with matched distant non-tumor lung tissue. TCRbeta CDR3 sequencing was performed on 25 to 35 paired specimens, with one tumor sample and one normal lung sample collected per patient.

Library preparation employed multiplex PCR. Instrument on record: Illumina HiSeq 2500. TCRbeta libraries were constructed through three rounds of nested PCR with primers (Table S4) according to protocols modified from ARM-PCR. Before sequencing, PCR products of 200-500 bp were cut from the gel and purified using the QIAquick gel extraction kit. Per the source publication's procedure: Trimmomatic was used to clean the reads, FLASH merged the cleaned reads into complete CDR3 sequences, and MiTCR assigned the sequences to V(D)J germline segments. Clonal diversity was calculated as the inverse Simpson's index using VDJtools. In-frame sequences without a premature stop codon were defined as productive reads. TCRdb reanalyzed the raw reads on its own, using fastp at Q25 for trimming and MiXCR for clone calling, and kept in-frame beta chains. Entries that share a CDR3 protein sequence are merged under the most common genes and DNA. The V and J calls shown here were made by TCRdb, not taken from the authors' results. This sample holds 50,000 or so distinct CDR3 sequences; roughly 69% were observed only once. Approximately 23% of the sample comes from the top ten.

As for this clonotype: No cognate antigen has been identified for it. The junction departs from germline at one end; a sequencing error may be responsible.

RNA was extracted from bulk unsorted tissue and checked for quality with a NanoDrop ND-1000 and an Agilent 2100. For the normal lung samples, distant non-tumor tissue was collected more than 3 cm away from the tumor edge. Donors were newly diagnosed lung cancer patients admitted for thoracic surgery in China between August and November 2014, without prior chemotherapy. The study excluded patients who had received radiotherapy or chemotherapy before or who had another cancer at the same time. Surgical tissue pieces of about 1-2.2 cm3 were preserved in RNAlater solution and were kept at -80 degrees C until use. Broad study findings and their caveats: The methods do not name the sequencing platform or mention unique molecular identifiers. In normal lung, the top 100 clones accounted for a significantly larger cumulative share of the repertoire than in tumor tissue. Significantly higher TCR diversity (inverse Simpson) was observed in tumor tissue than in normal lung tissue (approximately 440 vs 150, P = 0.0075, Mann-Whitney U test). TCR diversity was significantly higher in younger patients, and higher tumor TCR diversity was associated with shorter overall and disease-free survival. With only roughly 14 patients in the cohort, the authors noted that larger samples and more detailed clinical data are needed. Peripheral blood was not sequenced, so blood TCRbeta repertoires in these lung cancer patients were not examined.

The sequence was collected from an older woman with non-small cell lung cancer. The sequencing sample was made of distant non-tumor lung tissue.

The CDR3 loop reads CASSPSQREHVNEQFF. The DNA is as follows: TGTGCTAGCAGCCCCTCACAGCGGGAGCATGTCAATGAGCAGTTCTTC. The chain is encoded by TRBV4-2 joined to TRBJ2-1, with 8 junctional bases fitting TRBD2. Inclusive of the bounding cysteine and phenylalanine, the CDR3 is 16 residues long. Only the CDR3 DNA is retained, 48 bases long and in frame from the first base. Looking up the germline V gene yields CDR1 LGHNA and CDR2 YNFKEQ.